This TCR beta chain was retrieved from a study of shared clonotypes between healthy human individuals. Study-wide points: Though the depth was large, rarefaction showed that sorted-subset sequencing was incomplete.

Note on this clone: Its specificity is not known.

Germline V gene sequence: CDR1 SEHNR, CDR2 FQNEAQ (reference sequence). V lost 1 base and J lost 3; bases outside the gene matches: 2. This CDR3 region has 15 residues. Some clones are missing from TCRdb's copy, which holds only in-frame ones; the method was immunoSEQ multiplex PCR. The sample gives around 560,000 clones, about 95% of which show up once; 0.095% to 0.14% is in the top ten. Terminally differentiated effector memory CD45RA+ cells were left out of the naive CD8 fraction, which was CD45RO-negative and positively selected for CCR7. The chain joins TRBV7-9 to TRBJ2-7, with TRBD2 matching 11 bases. The clonotype was recovered from a woman aged 25 to 45 in good health. Sequencing was performed on naive CD8+ T cells sorted from blood. DNA of the CDR3: TGTGCCAGCAGCTTAGAGACTAGCGGGATCTACGAGCAGTACTTC. Translating it yields CASSLETSGIYEQYF.